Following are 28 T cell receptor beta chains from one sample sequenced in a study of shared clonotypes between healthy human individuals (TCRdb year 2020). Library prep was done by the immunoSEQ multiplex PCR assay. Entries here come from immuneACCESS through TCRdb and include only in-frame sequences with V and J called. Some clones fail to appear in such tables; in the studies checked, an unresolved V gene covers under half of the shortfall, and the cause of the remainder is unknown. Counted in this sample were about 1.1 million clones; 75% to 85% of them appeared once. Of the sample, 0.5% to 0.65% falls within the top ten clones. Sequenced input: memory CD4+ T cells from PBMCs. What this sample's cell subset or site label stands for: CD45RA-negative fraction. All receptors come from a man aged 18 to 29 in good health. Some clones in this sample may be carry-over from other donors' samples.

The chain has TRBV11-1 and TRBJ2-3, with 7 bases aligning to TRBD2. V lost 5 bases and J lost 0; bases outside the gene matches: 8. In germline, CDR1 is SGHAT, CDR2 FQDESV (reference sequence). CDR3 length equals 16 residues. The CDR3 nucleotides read TGTGCCAGCAGCCGAAGGGGAGCGGGGAGCACAGATACGCAGTATTTT. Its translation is CASSRRGAGSTDTQYF. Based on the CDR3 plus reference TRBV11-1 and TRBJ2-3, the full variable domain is EAEVAQSPRYKITEKSQAVAFWCDPISGHATLYWYRQILGQGPELLVQFQDESVVDDSQLPKDRFSAERLKGVDSTLKIQPAELGDSAMYLCASSRRGAGSTDTQYFGPGTRLTVL.

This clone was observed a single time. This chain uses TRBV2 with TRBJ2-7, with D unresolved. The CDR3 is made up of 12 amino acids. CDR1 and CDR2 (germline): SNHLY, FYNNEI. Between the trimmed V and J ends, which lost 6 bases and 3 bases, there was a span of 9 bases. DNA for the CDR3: TGTGCCAGCAGACAAGCCATCTACGAGCAGTACTTC. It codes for CASRQAIYEQYF.

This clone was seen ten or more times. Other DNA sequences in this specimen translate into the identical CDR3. The CDR3 DNA reads TGTGCCAGCAGTGAAGCCCCTTACACAGATACGCAGTATTTT. The encoded protein is CASSEAPYTDTQYF. The chain links TRBV2 to TRBJ2-3; no definite D call. The CDR3 contains 14 residues. V lost 0 bases, J lost 2 bases, and 6 bases lay in between. Per the germline V gene, CDR1 is SNHLY and CDR2 is FYNNEI. The variable domain in full, with the rest retrieved from reference TRBV2 and TRBJ2-3, is EPEVTQTPSHQVTQMGQEVILRCVPISNHLYFYWYRQILGQKVEFLVSFYNNEISEKSEIFDDQFSVERPDGSNFTLKIRSTKLEDSAMYFCASSEAPYTDTQYFGPGTRLTVL.

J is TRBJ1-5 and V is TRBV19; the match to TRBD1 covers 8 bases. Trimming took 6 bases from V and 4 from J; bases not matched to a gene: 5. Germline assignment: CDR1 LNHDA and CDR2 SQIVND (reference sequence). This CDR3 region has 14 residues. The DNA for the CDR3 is TGTGCCAGTAGCCGGGACAGGTTTAATCAGCCCCAGCATTTT. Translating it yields CASSRDRFNQPQHF. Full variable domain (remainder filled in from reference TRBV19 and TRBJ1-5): DGGITQSPKYLFRKEGQNVTLSCEQNLNHDAMYWYRQDPGQGLRLIYYSQIVNDFQKGDIAEGYSVSREKKESFPLTVTSAQKNPTAFYLCASSRDRFNQPQHFGDGTRLSIL.

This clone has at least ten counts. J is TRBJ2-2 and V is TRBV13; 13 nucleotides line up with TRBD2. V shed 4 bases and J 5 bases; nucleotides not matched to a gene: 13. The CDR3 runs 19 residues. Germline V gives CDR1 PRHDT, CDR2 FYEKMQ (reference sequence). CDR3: CASSSSLEGTSGTTGELFF. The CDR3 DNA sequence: TGTGCCAGCAGCTCATCACTTGAAGGGACTAGCGGGACTACCGGGGAGCTGTTTTTT.

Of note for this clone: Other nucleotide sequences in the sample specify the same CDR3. This CDR3 reads CASSSSVDTQYF. The CDR3 DNA is TGTGCCAGCAGTTCCTCCGTGGATACGCAGTATTTT. The rearrangement uses TRBV28 and TRBJ2-3; D not resolved. V was clipped by 4 bases and J by 6 bases, with 8 bases between them. From germline, CDR1 is MDHEN and CDR2 SYDVKM. This CDR3 is built from 12 residues.

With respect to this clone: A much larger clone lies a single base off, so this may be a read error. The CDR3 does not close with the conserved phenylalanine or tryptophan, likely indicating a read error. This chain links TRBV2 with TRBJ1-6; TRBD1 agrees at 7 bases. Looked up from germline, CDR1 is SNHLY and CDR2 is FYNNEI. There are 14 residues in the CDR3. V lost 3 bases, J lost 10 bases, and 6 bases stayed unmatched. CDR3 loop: CASSERTGDSPLHS. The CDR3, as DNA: TGTGCCAGCAGTGAGAGAACAGGGGACTCACCCCTCCACTCT.

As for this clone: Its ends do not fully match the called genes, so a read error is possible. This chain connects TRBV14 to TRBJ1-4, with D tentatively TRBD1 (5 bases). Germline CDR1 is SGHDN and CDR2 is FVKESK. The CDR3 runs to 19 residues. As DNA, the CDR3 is TGTGCCAGCAGCCAAGCCCTTTTATATGGTGGCAGGGCAGGTGAAAAACTGCTTTTT. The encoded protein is CASSQALLYGGRAGEKLLF.

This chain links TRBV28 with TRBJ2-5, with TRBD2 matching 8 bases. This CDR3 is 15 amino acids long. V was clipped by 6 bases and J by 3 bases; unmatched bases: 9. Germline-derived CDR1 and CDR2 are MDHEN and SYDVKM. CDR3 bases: TGTGCCAGCAGCGACCCGGGACTAGGAGAAGAGACCCAGTACTTC. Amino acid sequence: CASSDPGLGEETQYF.

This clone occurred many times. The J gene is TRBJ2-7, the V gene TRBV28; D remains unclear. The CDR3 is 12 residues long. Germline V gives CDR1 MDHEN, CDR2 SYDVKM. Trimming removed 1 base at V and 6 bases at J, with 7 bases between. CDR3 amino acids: CASSLYVGEQYF. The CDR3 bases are TGTGCCAGCAGTTTATATGTTGGCGAGCAGTACTTC.

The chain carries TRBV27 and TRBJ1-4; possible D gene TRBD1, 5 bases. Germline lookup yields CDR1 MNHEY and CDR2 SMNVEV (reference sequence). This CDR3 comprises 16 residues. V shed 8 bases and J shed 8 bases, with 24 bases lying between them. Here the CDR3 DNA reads TGTGCCAGCGGAAACTTTAACAGGCCCCCCTGGGAAAAACTGTTTTTT. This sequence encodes CASGNFNRPPWEKLFF.

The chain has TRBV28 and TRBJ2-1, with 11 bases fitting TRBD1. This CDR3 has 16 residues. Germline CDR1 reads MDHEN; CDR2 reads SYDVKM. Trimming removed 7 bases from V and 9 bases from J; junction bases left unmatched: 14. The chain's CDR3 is CASTPPGQGVSGEQFF. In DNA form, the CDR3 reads TGTGCCAGCACACCGCCGGGACAGGGGGTTTCTGGTGAGCAGTTCTTC.

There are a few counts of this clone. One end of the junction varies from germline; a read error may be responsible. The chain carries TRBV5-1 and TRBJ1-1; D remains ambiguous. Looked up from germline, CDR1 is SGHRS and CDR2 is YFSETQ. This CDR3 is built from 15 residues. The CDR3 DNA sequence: TGCGCCGGCAGCTTGCACCGGACGGAGAACACTGAAGCTTTCTTT. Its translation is CAGSLHRTENTEAFF.

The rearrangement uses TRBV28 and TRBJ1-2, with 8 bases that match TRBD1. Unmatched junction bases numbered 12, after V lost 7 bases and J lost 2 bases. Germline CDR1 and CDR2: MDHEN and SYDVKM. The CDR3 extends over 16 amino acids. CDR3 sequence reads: CASNSWTGRTNYGYTF. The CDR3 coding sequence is TGTGCCAGCAACTCTTGGACAGGGAGGACCAACTATGGCTACACCTTC.

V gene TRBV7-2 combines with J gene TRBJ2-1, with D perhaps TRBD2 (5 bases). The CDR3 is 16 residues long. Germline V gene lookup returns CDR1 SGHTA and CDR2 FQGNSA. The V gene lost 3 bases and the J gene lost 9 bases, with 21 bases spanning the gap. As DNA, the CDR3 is TGTGCCAGCAGCTTGGACGGGCGAGGAGGAGGTGTTGAGCAGTTCTTC. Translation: CASSLDGRGGGVEQFF.

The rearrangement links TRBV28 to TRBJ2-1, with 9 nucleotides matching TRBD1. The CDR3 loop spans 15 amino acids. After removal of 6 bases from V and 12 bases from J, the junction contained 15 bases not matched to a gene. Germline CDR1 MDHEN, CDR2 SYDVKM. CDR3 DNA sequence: TGTGCCAGCAGCCCTTTTACCGGGACAGGGAGTCGGCAGTTCTTC. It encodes CASSPFTGTGSRQFF.

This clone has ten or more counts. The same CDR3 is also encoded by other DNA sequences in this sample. The CDR3 spells CAWRVQGRVTEAFF. The CDR3 DNA reads as TGTGCCTGGAGGGTTCAGGGACGGGTCACTGAAGCTTTCTTT. The chain carries TRBV30 and TRBJ1-1; D might be TRBD1 (5 bases). The V end lost 3 bases, the J end lost 4 bases, and 15 bases lay between the germline ends. The CDR3 sequence is 14 residues long. Germline CDR1 reads GTSNPN; CDR2 reads SVGIG (reference sequence).

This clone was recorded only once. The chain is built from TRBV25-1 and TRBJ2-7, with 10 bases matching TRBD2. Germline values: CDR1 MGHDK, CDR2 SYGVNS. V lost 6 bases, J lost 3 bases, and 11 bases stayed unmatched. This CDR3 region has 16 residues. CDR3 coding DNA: TGTGCCAGCAGCACAGGACGGACTAGCGGAGTCTACGAGCAGTACTTC. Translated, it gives CASSTGRTSGVYEQYF.

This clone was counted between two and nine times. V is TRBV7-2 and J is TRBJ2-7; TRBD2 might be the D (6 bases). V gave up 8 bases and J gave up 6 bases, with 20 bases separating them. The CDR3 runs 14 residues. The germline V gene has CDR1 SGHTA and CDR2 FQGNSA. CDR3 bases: TGTGCCAGCCCACCGGGGGTCCTCCACTGCGAGCAGTACTTC. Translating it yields CASPPGVLHCEQYF. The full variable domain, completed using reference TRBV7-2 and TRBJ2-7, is GAGVSQSPSNKVTEKGKDVELRCDPISGHTALYWYRQSLGQGLEFLIYFQGNSAPDKSGLPSDRFSAERTGGSVSTLTIQRTQQEDSAVYLCASPPGVLHCEQYFGPGTRLTVT.

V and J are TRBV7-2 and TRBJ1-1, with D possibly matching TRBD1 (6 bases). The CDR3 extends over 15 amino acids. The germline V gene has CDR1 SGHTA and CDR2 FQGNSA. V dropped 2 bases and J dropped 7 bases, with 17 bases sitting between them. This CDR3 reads CASSLMSRGRFEAFF. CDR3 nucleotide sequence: TGTGCCAGCAGCTTAATGTCTCGGGGGCGCTTTGAAGCTTTCTTT. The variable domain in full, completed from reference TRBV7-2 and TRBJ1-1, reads GAGVSQSPSNKVTEKGKDVELRCDPISGHTALYWYRQSLGQGLEFLIYFQGNSAPDKSGLPSDRFSAERTGGSVSTLTIQRTQQEDSAVYLCASSLMSRGRFEAFFGQGTRLTVV.

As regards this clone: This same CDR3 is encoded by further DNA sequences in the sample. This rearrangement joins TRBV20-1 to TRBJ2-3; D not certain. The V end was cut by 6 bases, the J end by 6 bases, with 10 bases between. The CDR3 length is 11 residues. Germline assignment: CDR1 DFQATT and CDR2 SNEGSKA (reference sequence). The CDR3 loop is CSAPVGDTQYF. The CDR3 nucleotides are TGCAGTGCCCCCGTCGGGGATACGCAGTATTTT.

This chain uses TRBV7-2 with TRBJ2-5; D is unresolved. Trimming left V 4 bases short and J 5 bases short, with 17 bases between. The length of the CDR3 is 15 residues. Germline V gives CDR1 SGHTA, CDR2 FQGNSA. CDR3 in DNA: TGTGCCAGCAGCTCCGTTGTTGTTGTGGGGGAGACCCAGTACTTC. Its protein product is CASSSVVVVGETQYF.

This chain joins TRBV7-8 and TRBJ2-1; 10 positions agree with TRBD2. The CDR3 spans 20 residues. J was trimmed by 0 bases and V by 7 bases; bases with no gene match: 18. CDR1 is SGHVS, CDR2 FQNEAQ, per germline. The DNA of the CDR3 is TGTGCCAGCACCCATCCCGAGACTAGCGGGCGCCAGTACTCCTACAATGAGCAGTTCTTC. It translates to CASTHPETSGRQYSYNEQFF.

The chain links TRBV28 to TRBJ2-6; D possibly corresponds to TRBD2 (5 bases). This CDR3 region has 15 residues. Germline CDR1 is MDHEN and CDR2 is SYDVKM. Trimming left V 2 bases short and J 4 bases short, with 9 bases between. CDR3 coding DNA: TGTGCCAGCAGTTTAATCGGGGTCGGGGCCAACGTCCTGACTTTC. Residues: CASSLIGVGANVLTF.

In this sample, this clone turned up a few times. The CDR3 nucleotides are TGCAGCGTTGACCGCAAGAGACGGTGGAACACTGAAGCTTTCTTT. It is translated as CSVDRKRRWNTEAFF. The chain recombines TRBV29-1 with TRBJ1-1; D gene uncertain. Trimming took off 3 bases at V and 1 base at J, with 15 bases between the two ends. The V gene's germline CDR1 is SQVTM and CDR2 ANQGSEA. The CDR3 contains 15 residues.

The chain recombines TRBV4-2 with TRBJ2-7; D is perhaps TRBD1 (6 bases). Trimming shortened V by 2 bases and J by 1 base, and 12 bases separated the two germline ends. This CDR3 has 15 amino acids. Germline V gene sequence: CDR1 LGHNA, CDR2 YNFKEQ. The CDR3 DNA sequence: TGTGCCAGCAGCCAAAACCGACAGGATTCCTACGAGCAGTACTTC. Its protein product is CASSQNRQDSYEQYF.

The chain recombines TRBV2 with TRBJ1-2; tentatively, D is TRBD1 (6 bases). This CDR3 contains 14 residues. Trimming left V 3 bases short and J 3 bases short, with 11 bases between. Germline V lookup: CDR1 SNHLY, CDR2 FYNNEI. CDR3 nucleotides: TGTGCCAGCAGTGAGGGACACCTATACTATGGCTACACCTTC. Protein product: CASSEGHLYYGYTF.

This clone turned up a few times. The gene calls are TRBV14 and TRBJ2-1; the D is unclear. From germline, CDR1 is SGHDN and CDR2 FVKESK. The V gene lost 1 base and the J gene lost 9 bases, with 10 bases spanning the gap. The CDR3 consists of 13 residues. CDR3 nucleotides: TGTGCCAGCAGCCAAGCCTGGCAAAGTGAGCAGTTCTTC. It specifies CASSQAWQSEQFF.